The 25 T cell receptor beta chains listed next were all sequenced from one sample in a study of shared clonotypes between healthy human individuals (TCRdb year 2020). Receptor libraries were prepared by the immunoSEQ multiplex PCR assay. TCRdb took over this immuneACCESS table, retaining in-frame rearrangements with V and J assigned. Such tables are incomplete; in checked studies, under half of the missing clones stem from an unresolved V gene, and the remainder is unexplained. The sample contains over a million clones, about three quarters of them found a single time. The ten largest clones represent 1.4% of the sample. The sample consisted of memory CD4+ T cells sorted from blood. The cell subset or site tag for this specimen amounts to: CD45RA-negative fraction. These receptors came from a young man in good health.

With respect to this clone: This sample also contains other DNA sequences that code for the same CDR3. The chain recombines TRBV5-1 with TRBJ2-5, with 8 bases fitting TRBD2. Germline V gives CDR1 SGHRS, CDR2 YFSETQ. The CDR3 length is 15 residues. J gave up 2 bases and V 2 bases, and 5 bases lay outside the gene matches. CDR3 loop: CASSFERGRQETQYF. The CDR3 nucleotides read TGCGCCAGCAGCTTTGAGCGGGGGAGACAAGAGACCCAGTACTTC.

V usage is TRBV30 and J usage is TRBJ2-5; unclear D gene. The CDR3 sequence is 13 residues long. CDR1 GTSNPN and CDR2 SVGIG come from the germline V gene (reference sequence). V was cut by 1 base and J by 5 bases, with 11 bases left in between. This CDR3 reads CAWSDTRLETQYF. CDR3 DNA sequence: TGTGCCTGGAGTGACACCCGCCTGGAGACCCAGTACTTC.

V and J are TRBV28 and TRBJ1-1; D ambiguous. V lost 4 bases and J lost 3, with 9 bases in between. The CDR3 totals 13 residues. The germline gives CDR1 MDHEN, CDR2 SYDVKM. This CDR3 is CASSSTRHTEAFF. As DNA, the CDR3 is TGTGCCAGCAGTTCAACTCGGCACACTGAAGCTTTCTTT.

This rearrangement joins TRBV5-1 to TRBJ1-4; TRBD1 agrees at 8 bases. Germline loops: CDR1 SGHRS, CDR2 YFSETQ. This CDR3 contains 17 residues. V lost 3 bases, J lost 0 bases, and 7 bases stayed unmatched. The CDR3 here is CASSWGGQAATNEKLFF. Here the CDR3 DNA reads TGCGCCAGCAGCTGGGGGGGACAGGCAGCAACTAATGAAAAACTGTTTTTT.

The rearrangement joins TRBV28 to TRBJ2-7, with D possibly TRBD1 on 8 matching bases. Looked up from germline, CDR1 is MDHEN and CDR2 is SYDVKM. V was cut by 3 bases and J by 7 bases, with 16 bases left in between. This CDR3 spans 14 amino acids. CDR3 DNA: TGTGCCAGCAGTTTCCCAGGGGGCGGGGGAGAGCAGTACTTC. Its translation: CASSFPGGGGEQYF. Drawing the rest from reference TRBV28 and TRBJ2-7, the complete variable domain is DVKVTQSSRYLVKRTGEKVFLECVQDMDHENMFWYRQDPGLGLRLIYFSYDVKMKEKGDIPEGYSVSREKKERFSLILESASTNQTSMYLCASSFPGGGGEQYFGPGTRLTVT.

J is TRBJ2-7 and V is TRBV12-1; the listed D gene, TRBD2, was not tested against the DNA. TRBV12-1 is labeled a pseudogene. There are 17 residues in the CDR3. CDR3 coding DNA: TGTGCCAGCAGCTTTGCCCACATAGCGGGCCGTTCCTACGAGCAGTACTTC. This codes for CASSFAHIAGRSYEQYF.

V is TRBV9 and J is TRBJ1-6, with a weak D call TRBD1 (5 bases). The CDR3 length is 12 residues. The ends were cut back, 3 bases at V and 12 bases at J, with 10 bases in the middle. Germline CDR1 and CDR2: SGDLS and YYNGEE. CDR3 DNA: TGTGCCAGCAGCGCCACCGGGGGACCCCTCCACTTT. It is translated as CASSATGGPLHF.

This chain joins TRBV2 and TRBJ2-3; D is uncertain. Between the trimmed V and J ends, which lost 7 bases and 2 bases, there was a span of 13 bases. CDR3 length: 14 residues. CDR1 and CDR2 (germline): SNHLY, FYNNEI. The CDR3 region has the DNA TGTGCCAGCACCGGACCGACCTACACAGATACGCAGTATTTT. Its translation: CASTGPTYTDTQYF.

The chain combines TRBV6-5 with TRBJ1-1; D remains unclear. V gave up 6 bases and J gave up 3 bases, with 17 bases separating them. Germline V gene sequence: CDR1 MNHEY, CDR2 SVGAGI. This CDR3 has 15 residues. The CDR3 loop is CASSETGGRDTEAFF. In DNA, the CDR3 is TGTGCCAGCAGCGAGACCGGAGGAAGGGACACTGAAGCTTTCTTT.

The DNA of the CDR3 is TGTGCCAGCAGCGTAATGGCTAGCGGGGGCACAGATACGCAGTATTTT. Its protein product is CASSVMASGGTDTQYF. The rearrangement links TRBV9 to TRBJ2-3, with 9 bases fitting TRBD2. Germline assignment: CDR1 SGDLS and CDR2 YYNGEE. The junction had 4 bases not matched to a gene; V was cut back by 1 base and J by 1 base. This CDR3 spans 16 amino acids. Variable domain in full (rest from reference TRBV9 and TRBJ2-3): DSGVTQTPKHLITATGQRVTLRCSPRSGDLSVYWYQQSLDQGLQFLIQYYNGEERAKGNILERFSAQQFPDLHSELNLSSLELGDSALYFCASSVMASGGTDTQYFGPGTRLTVL.

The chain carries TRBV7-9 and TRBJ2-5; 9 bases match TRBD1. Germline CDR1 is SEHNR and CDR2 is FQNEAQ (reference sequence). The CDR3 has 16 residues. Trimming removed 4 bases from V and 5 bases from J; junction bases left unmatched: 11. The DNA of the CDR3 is TGTGCCAGCAGCTCCCTCCCGGGACAGGGTGTGGAGACCCAGTACTTC. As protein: CASSSLPGQGVETQYF.

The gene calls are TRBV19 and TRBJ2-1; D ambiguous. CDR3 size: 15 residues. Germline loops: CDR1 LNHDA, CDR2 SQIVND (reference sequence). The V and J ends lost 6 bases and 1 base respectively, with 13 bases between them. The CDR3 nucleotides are TGTGCCAGTAGGTATGGGTTCACGTCCTACAATGAGCAGTTCTTC. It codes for CASRYGFTSYNEQFF.

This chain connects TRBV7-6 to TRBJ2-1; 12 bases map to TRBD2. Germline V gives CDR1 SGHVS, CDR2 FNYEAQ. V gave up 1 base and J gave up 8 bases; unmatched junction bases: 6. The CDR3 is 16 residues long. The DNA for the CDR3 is TGTGCCAGCAGCTTAGTGCGGACTAGCGGGAACTATGAGCAGTTCTTC. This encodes CASSLVRTSGNYEQFF.

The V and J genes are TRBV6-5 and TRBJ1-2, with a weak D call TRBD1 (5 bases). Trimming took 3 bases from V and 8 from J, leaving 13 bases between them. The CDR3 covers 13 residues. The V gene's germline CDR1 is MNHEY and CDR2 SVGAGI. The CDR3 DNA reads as TGTGCCAGCAGTTATCCAGGGTCGAGGGGCTACACCTTC. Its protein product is CASSYPGSRGYTF.

The CDR3 here is CSVADTQYF. Here the CDR3 DNA reads TGCAGTGTGGCAGATACGCAGTATTTT. The chain combines TRBV20-1 with TRBJ2-3; D is ambiguous. Germline V gene lookup returns CDR1 DFQATT and CDR2 SNEGSKA (reference sequence). Between the trimmed V and J ends, which lost 7 bases and 4 bases, there was a span of 3 bases. This CDR3 has 9 amino acids.

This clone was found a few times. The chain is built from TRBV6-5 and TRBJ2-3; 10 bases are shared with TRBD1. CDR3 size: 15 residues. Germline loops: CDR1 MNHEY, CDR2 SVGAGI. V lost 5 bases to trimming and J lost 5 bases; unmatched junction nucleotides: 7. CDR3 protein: CASSQPGQGIDTQYF. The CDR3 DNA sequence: TGTGCCAGCAGTCAACCGGGACAGGGGATAGATACGCAGTATTTT.

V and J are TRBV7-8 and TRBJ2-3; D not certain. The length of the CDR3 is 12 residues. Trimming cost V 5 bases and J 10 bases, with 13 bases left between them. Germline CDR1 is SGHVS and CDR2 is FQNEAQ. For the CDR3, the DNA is TGTGCCAGCAGCACCACGCTTGTGGCGCAGTATTTT. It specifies CASSTTLVAQYF.

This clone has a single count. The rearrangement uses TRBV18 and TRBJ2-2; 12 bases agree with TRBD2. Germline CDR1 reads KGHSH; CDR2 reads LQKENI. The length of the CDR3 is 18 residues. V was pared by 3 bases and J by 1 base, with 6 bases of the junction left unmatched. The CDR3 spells CASSPLAGGPLNTGELFF. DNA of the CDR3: TGTGCCAGCTCACCCCTAGCGGGGGGGCCCCTGAACACCGGGGAGCTGTTTTTT.

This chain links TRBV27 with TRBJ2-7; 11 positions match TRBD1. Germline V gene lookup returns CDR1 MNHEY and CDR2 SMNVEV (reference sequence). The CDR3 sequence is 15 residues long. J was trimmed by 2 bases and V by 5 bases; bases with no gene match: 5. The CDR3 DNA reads TGTGCCAGCAGTGGACCGGGACAGGGGGCCTACGAGCAGTACTTC. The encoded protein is CASSGPGQGAYEQYF.

The CDR3 loop is CASSQEPRGQETQYF. CDR3 DNA: TGCGCCAGCAGCCAAGAGCCCAGAGGGCAAGAGACCCAGTACTTC. The chain links TRBV4-3 to TRBJ2-5, with D possibly being TRBD2 (5 bases). CDR1 is LGHNA, CDR2 YSLEER, per germline. This CDR3 comprises 15 residues. Trimming removed 0 bases at V and 2 bases at J, with 10 bases between.

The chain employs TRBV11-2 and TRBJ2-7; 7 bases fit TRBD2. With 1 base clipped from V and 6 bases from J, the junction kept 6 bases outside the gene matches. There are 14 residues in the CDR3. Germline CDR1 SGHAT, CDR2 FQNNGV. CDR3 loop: CASSLGAGVFEQYF. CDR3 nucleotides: TGTGCCAGCAGCTTAGGGGCGGGGGTCTTCGAGCAGTACTTC.

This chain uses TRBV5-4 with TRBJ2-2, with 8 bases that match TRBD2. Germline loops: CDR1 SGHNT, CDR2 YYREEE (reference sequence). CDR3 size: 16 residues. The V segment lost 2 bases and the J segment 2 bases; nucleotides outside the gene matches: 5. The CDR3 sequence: CASSFPGTSNTGELFF. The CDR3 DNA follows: TGTGCCAGCAGCTTTCCCGGGACTAGTAACACCGGGGAGCTGTTTTTT.

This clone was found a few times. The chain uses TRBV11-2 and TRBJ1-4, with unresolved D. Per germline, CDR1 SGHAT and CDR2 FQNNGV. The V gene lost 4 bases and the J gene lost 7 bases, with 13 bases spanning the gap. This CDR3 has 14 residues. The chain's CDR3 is CASSSSDHFEKLFF. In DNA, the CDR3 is TGTGCCAGCAGCTCCTCGGACCACTTTGAAAAACTGTTTTTT.

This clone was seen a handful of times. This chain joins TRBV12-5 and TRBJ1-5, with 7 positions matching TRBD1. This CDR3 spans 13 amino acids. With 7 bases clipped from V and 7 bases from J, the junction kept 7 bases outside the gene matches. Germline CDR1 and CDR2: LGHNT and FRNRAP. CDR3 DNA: TGTGCTAGTGCCCTCGAAGGGGGCCAGCCCCAGCATTTT. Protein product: CASALEGGQPQHF.

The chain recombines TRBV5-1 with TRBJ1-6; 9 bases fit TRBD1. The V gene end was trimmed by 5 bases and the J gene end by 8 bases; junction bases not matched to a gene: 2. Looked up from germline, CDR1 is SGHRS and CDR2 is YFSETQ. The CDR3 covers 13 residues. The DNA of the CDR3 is TGCGCCAGCAGAAGGACAGGGGATTCACCCCTCCACTTT. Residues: CASRRTGDSPLHF.